This paragraph reports one T cell receptor beta chain. This sample is drawn from a study of blood T cell repertoires in COVID-19. About the study: Italy, Spain and the United States were the sources of the convalescent and acute COVID-19 samples. The analysed material was cDNA or gDNA that came from T cells, B-cell-depleted T cells, or PBMCs.

Original processing methods: Amplification from reference gene primers served as the basis for estimated nucleated cell counts. Assay used: immunoSEQ multiplex PCR; TCRdb lists only in-frame clones, some missing. V and J calls and clone size are copied from that table; D and trimming were computed from the DNA. The table includes tens of thousands of clones, approximately 78% detected once. V lost 5 bases and J lost 6, with 16 bases in between. The V gene's germline CDR1 is MNHEY and CDR2 SMNVEV (reference sequence). The CDR3 runs 14 residues. Sequencing was done on a sample of peripheral blood. The receptor's source is a human donor in a cohort sampled during active COVID-19. The chain has TRBV27 and TRBJ1-1, with D possibly TRBD1 on 5 matching bases. The CDR3 DNA reads TGTGCCAGCAGTAGCCGAAGGGGCGCGGCTGAAGCTTTCTTT. The encoded protein is CASSSRRGAAEAFF.